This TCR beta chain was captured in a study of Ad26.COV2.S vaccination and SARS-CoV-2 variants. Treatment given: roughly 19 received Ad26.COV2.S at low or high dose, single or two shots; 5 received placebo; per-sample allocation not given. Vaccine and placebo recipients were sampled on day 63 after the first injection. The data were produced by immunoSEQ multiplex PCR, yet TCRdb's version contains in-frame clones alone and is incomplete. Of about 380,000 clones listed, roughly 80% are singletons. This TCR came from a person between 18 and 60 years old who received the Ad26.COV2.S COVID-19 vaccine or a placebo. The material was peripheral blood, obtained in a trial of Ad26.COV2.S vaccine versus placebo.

CDR3: CATSAPGGRHEQFF. In nucleotides, the CDR3 is TGTGCCACCAGTGCGCCAGGGGGGCGCCATGAGCAGTTCTTC. V usage is TRBV24-1 and J usage is TRBJ2-1, with D maybe TRBD1 (7 bases). The CDR3 has 14 residues. Germline lookup yields CDR1 KGHDR and CDR2 SFDVKD. V gave up 5 bases and J gave up 8 bases, with 15 bases separating them.